The 21 T cell receptor beta chains reported below all come from one sample, sequenced in a study of Ad26.COV2.S vaccination and SARS-CoV-2 variants. Treatment of the sample: some 19 received Ad26.COV2.S at low or high dose, single or two shots; about five received placebo; per-sample allocation not given. The samples were gathered on day 63 after the first injection of vaccine or placebo. Profiling relied on immunoSEQ multiplex PCR, and the TCRdb table lists in-frame clones only, not all of them. Here the sample spans about 280,000 clones, roughly 86% being singletons. This specimen consisted of peripheral blood, obtained in a trial of Ad26.COV2.S vaccine versus placebo. Receptor source: a person aged 18 to 59 who received the Ad26.COV2.S COVID-19 vaccine or a placebo.

The V gene is TRBV27, the J gene TRBJ2-5, with D possibly being TRBD2 (7 bases). Trimming removed 2 bases from V and 6 bases from J, with 16 bases in between. The CDR3 runs to 15 residues. The V gene's germline CDR1 is MNHEY and CDR2 SMNVEV (reference sequence). This chain's CDR3 is CASSLTGGIGKTQYF. DNA of the CDR3: TGTGCCAGCAGTTTAACGGGGGGCATAGGAAAGACCCAGTACTTC.

This chain uses TRBV7-2 with TRBJ2-1; 16 nucleotides line up with TRBD2. Germline V CDR1 and CDR2: SGHTA, FQGNSA. This CDR3 is built from 19 residues. Trimming took 5 bases from V and 10 from J; bases not matched to a gene: 17. The CDR3 nucleotides are TGTGCCAGCAGCCCCCCGGGACTAGCGGGAGGGCCGAGTGTAAAAGAGCAGTTCTTC. Amino acid sequence: CASSPPGLAGGPSVKEQFF.

The J gene is TRBJ1-2, the V gene TRBV5-1; 7 bases are shared with TRBD1. This CDR3 has 14 residues. The germline CDR1 and CDR2 sequences are SGHRS and YFSETQ. With V trimmed by 4 bases and J by 1 base, 4 bases remained unmatched. The CDR3 DNA follows: TGCGCCAGCAGCCTCAGGGACAGTAACTATGGCTACACCTTC. It specifies CASSLRDSNYGYTF.

This clone was picked up one time. The chain is built from TRBV19 and TRBJ1-6; D is unclear. V dropped 5 bases and J dropped 4 bases, with 12 bases sitting between them. The CDR3 is made up of 15 amino acids. In germline, CDR1 is LNHDA, CDR2 SQIVND (reference sequence). The CDR3, as DNA: TGTGCCAGTAGTGTCCAGGACTCATATAATTCACCCCTCCACTTT. Its protein is CASSVQDSYNSPLHF.

This rearrangement joins TRBV7-8 to TRBJ2-7; 8 bases map to TRBD1. There are 18 residues in the CDR3. Trimming cost V 3 bases and J 0 bases; bases outside gene matches: 13. Germline lookup yields CDR1 SGHVS and CDR2 FQNEAQ. CDR3 in DNA: TGTGCCAGCAGCTTTCAGGAGTCGACAGGGGCTGTCTCCTACGAGCAGTACTTC. Its translation is CASSFQESTGAVSYEQYF.

The J gene is TRBJ1-1, the V gene TRBV2; TRBD1 agrees at 10 bases. V lost 6 bases and J lost 5; bases outside the gene matches: 6. The length of the CDR3 is 14 residues. Germline CDR1 SNHLY, CDR2 FYNNEI. The DNA for the CDR3 is TGTGCCAGCAGCGTGGGACAGGGGCGGACTGAAGCTTTCTTT. It is translated as CASSVGQGRTEAFF. Drawing the rest from reference TRBV2 and TRBJ1-1, the complete variable domain is EPEVTQTPSHQVTQMGQEVILRCVPISNHLYFYWYRQILGQKVEFLVSFYNNEISEKSEIFDDQFSVERPDGSNFTLKIRSTKLEDSAMYFCASSVGQGRTEAFFGQGTRLTVV.

The rearrangement joins TRBV7-2 to TRBJ2-5; 8 nucleotides agree with TRBD1. The CDR3 runs to 14 residues. The germline V gene encodes CDR1 SGHTA and CDR2 FQGNSA. V lost 5 bases, J lost 5 bases, and 7 bases stayed unmatched. The CDR3 nucleotides read TGTGCCAGCAGCCCGGACAGGGTTGGGGAGACCCAGTACTTC. Amino acids: CASSPDRVGETQYF.

The chain is built from TRBV3-1 (or the pseudogene TRBV3-2) and TRBJ2-7, with 10 nucleotides matching TRBD2. CDR1 LGHDT and CDR2 YNNKEL come from the germline V gene (reference sequence). Losses at the gene ends were 5 bases for V and 9 bases for J; bases not matched to a gene: 13. This CDR3 has 15 residues. CDR3 residues: CASSYGLADKVWQYF. CDR3 coding DNA: TGTGCCAGCAGCTATGGACTAGCGGATAAGGTGTGGCAGTACTTC.

This clone was picked up one time. This chain joins TRBV4-3 and TRBJ1-4; D may be TRBD1 (6 bases). The CDR3 is 14 residues long. Germline CDR1 is LGHNA and CDR2 is YSLEER. V shed 1 base and J shed 5 bases, with 8 bases lying between them. Here the CDR3 DNA reads TGCGCCAGCAGCCAAGGGGGGGCCAATGAAAAACTGTTTTTT. Translation gives CASSQGGANEKLFF.

V gene TRBV6-5 combines with J gene TRBJ1-3, with TRBD1 matching over 7 bases. Germline-derived CDR1 and CDR2 are MNHEY and SVGAGI. This CDR3 is 14 amino acids long. Trimming took 6 bases from V and 8 from J; bases not matched to a gene: 10. CDR3 bases: TGTGCCAGCAGCCCAGACAGGGTTGGGGACACCATATATTTT. Encoded protein: CASSPDRVGDTIYF.

The V and J genes are TRBV11-1 and TRBJ2-7; D possibly corresponds to TRBD2 (5 bases). Trimming cost V 6 bases and J 5 bases, with 17 bases left between them. This CDR3 comprises 14 residues. Germline V gives CDR1 SGHAT, CDR2 FQDESV (reference sequence). The CDR3 nucleotides read TGTGCCAGCAGATCGGCGGGTATGAGCGACGAGCAGTACTTC. It yields the protein CASRSAGMSDEQYF.

The sample holds one count of this clone. The gene calls are TRBV7-2 and TRBJ2-2; D gene uncertain. Trimming removed 5 bases at V and 6 bases at J, with 10 bases between. CDR3 length: 13 residues. Germline lookup yields CDR1 SGHTA and CDR2 FQGNSA. The CDR3 sequence: CASSPSRPGELFF. CDR3 nucleotides: TGTGCCAGCAGCCCAAGTAGGCCCGGGGAGCTGTTTTTT.

The gene calls are TRBV6-2 or TRBV6-3 and TRBJ2-1; 15 bases align to TRBD2. Germline V CDR1 and CDR2: MNHEY, SVGEGT. V was clipped by 1 base and J by 8 bases; unmatched bases: 6. The CDR3 sequence is 17 residues long. CDR3 protein: CASSYFGLAGGTYEQFF. The CDR3 nucleotides read TGTGCCAGCAGTTACTTCGGACTAGCGGGAGGGACCTATGAGCAGTTCTTC.

The rearrangement uses TRBV15 and TRBJ1-3; D is undetermined. Trimming took off 1 base at V and 0 bases at J, with 10 bases between the two ends. Germline CDR1 is LNHNV and CDR2 is YYDKDF (reference sequence). The CDR3 is 16 residues long. CDR3 amino acids: CATSRVGINSGNTIYF. The CDR3 coding sequence is TGTGCCACCAGCAGAGTGGGGATAAACTCTGGAAACACCATATATTTT.

This chain joins TRBV4-1 and TRBJ2-7, with TRBD1 matching 8 bases. The length of the CDR3 is 19 residues. Germline V gives CDR1 MGHRA, CDR2 YSYEKL. V lost 4 bases to trimming and J lost 1 base; unmatched junction nucleotides: 18. CDR3: CASSPGPLGQGVISYEQYF. CDR3 nucleotides: TGCGCCAGCAGCCCGGGACCTTTAGGACAGGGTGTAATTTCCTACGAGCAGTACTTC.

This clone was detected only a few times. The chain has TRBV7-8 and TRBJ1-1; D not certain. V gave up 3 bases and J gave up 2 bases, with 4 bases separating them. The length of the CDR3 is 12 residues. The V gene's germline CDR1 is SGHVS and CDR2 FQNEAQ. The CDR3 here is CASSLENTEAFF. The CDR3 DNA reads as TGTGCCAGCAGCTTGGAAAACACTGAAGCTTTCTTT.

This rearrangement joins TRBV30 to TRBJ2-3; 7 bases line up with TRBD2. The V and J ends lost 0 bases and 4 bases, in that order; junction bases with no gene match: 13. The CDR3 runs 17 residues. Germline assignment: CDR1 GTSNPN and CDR2 SVGIG (reference sequence). CDR3 sequence: CAWSVWRRGRGADTQYF. The CDR3 region has the DNA TGTGCCTGGAGTGTATGGCGGCGTGGTCGGGGGGCAGATACGCAGTATTTT.

Only a few counts were recorded for this clone. V is TRBV30 and J is TRBJ2-7; maybe TRBD1 (6 bases). Trimming took 1 base from V and 3 from J, leaving 10 bases between them. CDR1 is GTSNPN, CDR2 SVGIG, per germline (reference sequence). The CDR3 is 13 residues long. The CDR3 DNA is TGTGCCTGGAGTGCAGGGGTCGGCTACGAGCAGTACTTC. Amino acid sequence: CAWSAGVGYEQYF.

This sequence joins TRBV15 and TRBJ2-1, with 11 positions matching TRBD2. After removal of 2 bases from V and 2 bases from J, the junction contained 5 bases not matched to a gene. CDR1 LNHNV and CDR2 YYDKDF come from the germline V gene (reference sequence). This CDR3 has 17 residues. The CDR3 bases are TGTGCCACCAGCAGAACGGGGACTAGCGGTACCTACAATGAGCAGTTCTTC. Its protein is CATSRTGTSGTYNEQFF.

The rearrangement joins TRBV7-2 to TRBJ1-4; tentative D call: TRBD1 (5 bases). V dropped 2 bases and J dropped 8 bases, with 12 bases sitting between them. Germline CDR1 and CDR2: SGHTA and FQGNSA. This CDR3 has 14 amino acids. The chain's CDR3 is CASSLQGGGEKLFF. The CDR3, as DNA: TGTGCCAGCAGCTTACAGGGTGGCGGGGAAAAACTGTTTTTT.

The chain links TRBV2 to TRBJ1-3; the D is unclear. The CDR3 spans 14 residues. V was clipped by 7 bases and J by 0 bases, with 10 bases between them. Germline CDR1 and CDR2: SNHLY and FYNNEI. The CDR3 protein is CASKQENSGNTIYF. The CDR3 nucleotides read TGTGCCAGCAAGCAGGAGAACTCTGGAAACACCATATATTTT.